This TCR beta chain is from a study of OX40 agonist ivuxolimab in advanced cancers. Study background: The dose-escalation cohort had hepatocellular carcinoma, melanoma, renal cell or head and neck cancer.

This clone was recorded once. Trimming took 0 bases from V and 2 from J, leaving 7 bases between them. Germline loops: CDR1 SGDLS, CDR2 YYNGEE. CDR3 length equals 14 residues. Assay used: immunoSEQ multiplex PCR; TCRdb lists only in-frame clones, some missing. Among tens of thousands of clones listed, around 84% were seen once. The receptor's source is an adult with an advanced solid tumor such as melanoma, head and neck, liver or kidney cancer. The source material was CD4+ or CD8+ T cells sorted from blood, sampled in a trial of the OX40 agonist ivuxolimab. V usage is TRBV9 and J usage is TRBJ2-3; D uncertain. The CDR3: CASSVGPNTDTQYF. The DNA of the CDR3 is TGTGCCAGCAGCGTAGGGCCGAACACAGATACGCAGTATTTT.